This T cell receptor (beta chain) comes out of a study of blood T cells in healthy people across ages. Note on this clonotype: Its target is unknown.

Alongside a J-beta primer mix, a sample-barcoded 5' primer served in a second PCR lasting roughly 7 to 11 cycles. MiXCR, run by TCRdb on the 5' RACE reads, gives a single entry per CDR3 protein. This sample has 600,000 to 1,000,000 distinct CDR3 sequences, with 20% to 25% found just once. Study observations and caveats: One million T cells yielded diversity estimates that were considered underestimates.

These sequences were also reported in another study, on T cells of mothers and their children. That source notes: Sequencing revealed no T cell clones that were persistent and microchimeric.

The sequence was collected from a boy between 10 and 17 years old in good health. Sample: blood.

The CDR3 region is CASSLGGGWISYEQYF. CDR3 bases: TGTGCCAGCAGCTTAGGCGGCGGATGGATTTCCTACGAGCAGTACTTC. The chain combines TRBV7-6 with TRBJ2-7; no clear D. This CDR3 has 16 residues. With 1 base removed from V and 1 base from J, the gap between germline ends came to 14 bases. CDR1 is SGHVS and CDR2 is FNYEAQ in the germline V gene.